These 5 T cell receptor beta chains were sequenced from one sample in a study of T-cell reconstitution after alpha-beta-depleted transplantation in children. Unique molecular identifiers were built into the TCRbeta library. TCRdb recomputed calls from the PCR reads with MiXCR, one row per CDR3 protein. Found here are about 900,000 distinct CDR3 sequences, about 29% of them singletons; the top ten hold under 30%. Source: PBMCs, mostly from graft donor cells, taken 360 days after TCRalphabeta/CD19-depleted stem cell transplant. The origin of the receptors is a boy under two years old who had a stem cell transplant for SCID, so the T cells may come from the graft donor.

This clonotype was counted only a few times. The genes are TRBV5-5 and TRBJ1-5; TRBD1 is a possible D gene (6 bases). Trimming took off 4 bases at V and 3 bases at J, with 11 bases between the two ends. The CDR3 contains 14 residues. The germline V gene encodes CDR1 SGHKS and CDR2 YYEKEE (reference sequence). The chain's CDR3 is CASSGDIDNQPQHF. CDR3 DNA: TGTGCCAGCAGCGGGGACATAGACAATCAGCCCCAGCATTTT.

The chain recombines TRBV9 with TRBJ2-2; 13 bases are shared with TRBD2. Germline V gene sequence: CDR1 SGDLS, CDR2 YYNGEE. There are 14 residues in the CDR3. After removal of 4 bases from V and 8 bases from J, the junction contained 2 bases not matched to a gene. CDR3 in DNA: TGTGCCAGCAGCCCGGGACTAGCGGGGGGGGAGCTGTTTTTT. Protein: CASSPGLAGGELFF.

This clonotype was observed a handful of times. The junction departs from the called germline gene at one end, perhaps through a read error. CDR3 bases: TGTGCCAGCAACTTAGATCGGAGCTCCTACAATGAGCAGTTCTTC. It codes for CASNLDRSSYNEQFF. The rearrangement joins TRBV7-2 to TRBJ2-1; D is uncertain. The CDR3 sequence is 15 residues long. Germline V gene lookup returns CDR1 SGHTA and CDR2 FQGNSA.

This chain joins TRBV7-8 and TRBJ2-3; TRBD2 matches 9 bases. Germline V lookup: CDR1 SGHVS, CDR2 FQNEAQ. V gave up 5 bases and J gave up 3 bases; unmatched junction bases: 12. The CDR3 runs 17 residues. The CDR3 spells CASSPWPASGDTDTQYF. The DNA of the CDR3 is TGTGCCAGCAGCCCCTGGCCCGCTAGCGGGGATACAGATACGCAGTATTTT. Using reference TRBV7-8 and TRBJ2-3 for the parts outside the CDR3, the full variable domain is GAGVSQSPRYKVAKRGQDVALRCDPISGHVSLFWYQQALGQGPEFLTYFQNEAQLDKSGLPSDRFFAERPEGSVSTLKIQRTQQEDSAVYLCASSPWPASGDTDTQYFGPGTRLTVL.

The V and J genes are TRBV28 and TRBJ2-7; D is uncertain. The CDR3 has 13 residues. Germline CDR1 MDHEN, CDR2 SYDVKM. Trimming pared 6 bases from V and 2 bases from J, leaving 11 bases between. For the CDR3, the DNA is TGTGCCAGCAGAAAGCCATCGACCTACGAGCAGTACTTC. Translation: CASRKPSTYEQYF.